The 31 T cell receptor beta chains below come from one sample, sequenced in a study of T cell repertoires in cytomegalovirus infection. TCRdb redid the calling of the reads with MiXCR, one entry per CDR3 protein. The sample contains hundreds of thousands of distinct CDR3 sequences, roughly a third of which appear only once. The sequencing input was PBMCs. These receptors all stem from a human donor in good health (CMV status not recorded). Some clones in this sample may be carry-over from other donors' samples.

CDR3 protein: CASSDPRRAEGYTF. For the CDR3, the DNA is TGTGCCAGCAGTGACCCGCGGCGGGCCGAAGGCTACACCTTC. The chain employs TRBV25-1 and TRBJ1-2; D gene ambiguous. This CDR3 has 14 amino acids. Germline CDR1 MGHDK, CDR2 SYGVNS. V lost 3 bases, J lost 8 bases, and 16 bases lay in between.

The sample holds many counts of this clonotype. This rearrangement joins TRBV7-6 to TRBJ2-1; possible D gene TRBD2, 5 bases. Trimming stripped 3 bases from V and 7 bases from J, with 10 bases between. The germline CDR1 and CDR2 sequences are SGHVS and FNYEAQ. This CDR3 region has 13 residues. DNA of the CDR3: TGTGCCAGCAGCTTCCGGGGTAGGAATGAGCAGTTCTTC. Translated, it gives CASSFRGRNEQFF.

This chain uses TRBV19 with TRBJ1-5; 8 nucleotides align to TRBD1. V gave up 4 bases and J gave up 4 bases; unmatched junction bases: 12. The CDR3 has 17 amino acids. Germline CDR1 and CDR2: LNHDA and SQIVND (reference sequence). CDR3 in DNA: TGTGCCAGTAGTACAAATTGGGGACAGGACTTGAATCAGCCCCAGCATTTT. As protein: CASSTNWGQDLNQPQHF. The variable domain in full, with the rest retrieved from reference TRBV19 and TRBJ1-5, is DGGITQSPKYLFRKEGQNVTLSCEQNLNHDAMYWYRQDPGQGLRLIYYSQIVNDFQKGDIAEGYSVSREKKESFPLTVTSAQKNPTAFYLCASSTNWGQDLNQPQHFGDGTRLSIL.

In DNA form, the CDR3 reads TGTGCCAGCAGGGATGGGACTAGCGGCGTTAATGAGCAGTTCTTC. Its translation is CASRDGTSGVNEQFF. The rearrangement links TRBV11-2 to TRBJ2-1; 11 bases are a match to TRBD2. V shed 6 bases and J 7 bases; nucleotides not matched to a gene: 8. There are 15 residues in the CDR3. Germline lookup yields CDR1 SGHAT and CDR2 FQNNGV.

The table lists this clonotype with a few counts. V usage is TRBV7-2 and J usage is TRBJ2-1; D is ambiguous. V was trimmed by 7 bases and J by 9 bases, leaving 16 bases between them. In germline, CDR1 is SGHTA, CDR2 FQGNSA. CDR3 length equals 13 residues. CDR3 nucleotide sequence: TGTGCCAGCACGCTGCTGGGGAAAATTGAGCAGTTCTTC. Translation gives CASTLLGKIEQFF.

V usage is TRBV7-9 and J usage is TRBJ1-1; D gene ambiguous. CDR1 is SEHNR, CDR2 FQNEAQ, per germline (reference sequence). The CDR3 covers 15 residues. V shed 3 bases and J shed 11 bases, with 22 bases lying between them. The CDR3 sequence is CASSFLKDSLGTAFF. The CDR3 coding sequence is TGTGCCAGCAGCTTTCTAAAGGATAGTTTGGGTACGGCTTTCTTT.

V usage is TRBV28 and J usage is TRBJ1-1; D call uncertain. V lost 3 bases, J lost 1 base, and 9 bases lay in between. The CDR3 runs to 14 residues. Germline V gene lookup returns CDR1 MDHEN and CDR2 SYDVKM. CDR3 protein: CASSFQRQNTEAFF. CDR3 nucleotide sequence: TGTGCCAGCAGTTTCCAGAGACAGAACACTGAAGCTTTCTTT.

This chain uses TRBV6-5 with TRBJ2-1, with 8 bases aligning to TRBD2. V dropped 5 bases and J dropped 4; count of bases not matched to a gene: 4. In germline, CDR1 is MNHEY, CDR2 SVGAGI. The CDR3 covers 14 residues. The CDR3 nucleotides read TGTGCCAGCAGTAACGGGGGGGGATACAATGAGCAGTTCTTC. It yields the protein CASSNGGGYNEQFF.

Only a few counts were recorded for this clonotype. The chain couples TRBV4-1 to TRBJ2-7; 9 bases line up with TRBD2. This CDR3 is 16 amino acids long. Unmatched junction bases numbered 5, after V lost 2 bases and J lost 0 bases. Germline V CDR1 and CDR2: MGHRA, YSYEKL. CDR3 sequence (DNA): TGCGCCAGCAGCCAAAGACTAGCGGAAGGCTCCTACGAGCAGTACTTC. Protein: CASSQRLAEGSYEQYF.

This clonotype was observed a handful of times. The rearrangement uses TRBV7-9 and TRBJ2-5; either TRBD1 or TRBD2 may fit D (5 bases each). The CDR3 extends over 17 amino acids. CDR1 is SEHNR and CDR2 is FQNEAQ in the germline V gene (reference sequence). The V end was cut by 2 bases, the J end by 5 bases, with 21 bases between. The DNA of the CDR3 is TGTGCCAGCAGCTTACCCTGGACAACCAGGACGGGGGAGACCCAGTACTTC. Its translation: CASSLPWTTRTGETQYF.

The chain employs TRBV28 and TRBJ2-5; TRBD2 agrees at 7 bases. J lost 1 base, V lost 3 bases, and 11 bases had no gene match. Germline V gene data show CDR1 as MDHEN and CDR2 as SYDVKM. The CDR3 contains 17 residues. CDR3 DNA sequence: TGTGCCAGCAGTTTTAGTGCGGCGGGGGAGGCCCAAGAGACCCAGTACTTC. Protein product: CASSFSAAGEAQETQYF.

The chain combines TRBV20-1 with TRBJ2-7; D call uncertain. The CDR3 runs to 10 residues. V dropped 4 bases and J dropped 6 bases, with 7 bases sitting between them. Germline lookup yields CDR1 DFQATT and CDR2 SNEGSKA (reference sequence). Written as DNA, the CDR3 is TGCAGTGCTACATCCGGCGAGCAGTACTTC. Translated, it gives CSATSGEQYF.

The V and J genes are TRBV28 and TRBJ1-2; the D is unclear. Germline-derived CDR1 and CDR2 are MDHEN and SYDVKM. The CDR3 sequence is 16 residues long. V was trimmed by 4 bases and J by 1 base, leaving 16 bases between them. The CDR3 protein is CASSYPQATLNYGYTF. The CDR3 nucleotides read TGTGCCAGCAGTTACCCTCAGGCGACCCTTAACTATGGCTACACCTTC.

Remarks on this clonotype: The CDR3 does not close with the conserved phenylalanine or tryptophan, likely indicating a read error. The chain has TRBV20-1 and TRBJ2-1; TRBD2 matches 7 bases. Germline loops: CDR1 DFQATT, CDR2 SNEGSKA (reference sequence). The J segment lost 4 bases and the V segment lost 0 bases, leaving 9 bases of the junction unmatched. This CDR3 has 16 amino acids. As DNA, the CDR3 is TGCAGTGCTAGAGATTCTCGCGGGGGACCGTACAATGAGCAGTTCTTA. Translated, it gives CSARDSRGGPYNEQFL.

On this clonotype: The CDR3 does not end in the conserved phenylalanine or tryptophan, so this is likely a read error. The chain recombines TRBV7-6 with TRBJ2-1; the D is unclear. The CDR3 sequence is 16 residues long. Germline values: CDR1 SGHVS, CDR2 FNYEAQ. Trimming removed 2 bases from V and 0 bases from J, with 11 bases in between. The CDR3 sequence is CASSLIQTSSYNEQFS. The CDR3 bases are TGTGCCAGCAGCTTAATACAGACCAGCTCCTACAATGAGCAGTTCTCC.

This chain joins TRBV28 and TRBJ1-5; D is perhaps TRBD1 (6 bases). Trimming pared 3 bases from V and 4 bases from J, leaving 16 bases between. The V gene's germline CDR1 is MDHEN and CDR2 SYDVKM. The CDR3 totals 16 residues. CDR3 bases: TGTGCCAGCAGTTTTTTTTGGACAGAGAAAAATCAGCCCCAGCATTTT. It encodes CASSFFWTEKNQPQHF.

The chain has TRBV12-3 or TRBV12-4 and TRBJ2-1; TRBD2 agrees at 9 bases. The CDR3 covers 15 residues. V gave up 5 bases and J gave up 6 bases; unmatched junction bases: 8. CDR3 region: CASSARASGVNEQFF. In DNA, the CDR3 is TGTGCCAGCAGTGCCCGGGCTAGCGGGGTCAATGAGCAGTTCTTC.

Ten or more counts support this clonotype. This rearrangement joins TRBV12-3 or TRBV12-4 to TRBJ1-1; D uncertain. The CDR3 sequence is 11 residues long. Trimming removed 4 bases from V and 5 bases from J, with 5 bases in between. The CDR3 DNA sequence: TGTGCCAGCAGTTGGGGAACTGAAGCTTTCTTT. Residues: CASSWGTEAFF.

The rearrangement joins TRBV28 to TRBJ2-7; D may be TRBD1 (5 bases). V lost 7 bases and J lost 7, with 14 bases in between. Germline lookup yields CDR1 MDHEN and CDR2 SYDVKM. The CDR3 has 12 amino acids. The CDR3 region is CASIDSKREQYF. CDR3 DNA: TGTGCCAGCATAGACAGTAAGAGGGAGCAGTACTTC. The full variable domain, in which reference TRBV28 and TRBJ2-7 provide the parts outside the CDR3, is DVKVTQSSRYLVKRTGEKVFLECVQDMDHENMFWYRQDPGLGLRLIYFSYDVKMKEKGDIPEGYSVSREKKERFSLILESASTNQTSMYLCASIDSKREQYFGPGTRLTVT.

V and J are TRBV28 and TRBJ2-5; D uncertain. The CDR3 is 15 amino acids. V shed 3 bases and J shed 4 bases, with 15 bases lying between them. Germline V gene sequence: CDR1 MDHEN, CDR2 SYDVKM. CDR3 protein: CASSFEFTGGETQYF. Written as DNA, the CDR3 is TGTGCCAGCAGTTTTGAGTTTACCGGCGGAGAGACCCAGTACTTC.

This clonotype was detected only once. The J gene is TRBJ2-7, the V gene TRBV6-1, with TRBD1 as a possible D gene (6 bases). CDR1 and CDR2 from the germline V gene are MNHNS and SASEGT. V was shortened by 6 bases and J by 4 bases, with 16 bases between the two germline ends. This CDR3 is 14 amino acids long. In DNA, the CDR3 is TGTGCCAGCAGCGTAGGGGGATCCCCGTACGAGCAGTACTTC. It codes for CASSVGGSPYEQYF.

V and J are TRBV6-5 and TRBJ1-6; D unclear. V gave up 6 bases and J gave up 10 bases, with 10 bases separating them. This CDR3 is 12 amino acids long. From germline, CDR1 is MNHEY and CDR2 SVGAGI. This chain's CDR3 is CASSQSFSPLHF. The CDR3 DNA follows: TGTGCCAGCAGCCAAAGTTTCTCACCCCTCCACTTT.

In its sample, this clonotype was seen a few times. The chain uses TRBV5-6 and TRBJ1-1; D perhaps matches TRBD1 (5 bases). The V end was cut by 2 bases, the J end by 12 bases, with 17 bases between. Germline V gene sequence: CDR1 SGHDT, CDR2 YYEEEE. The CDR3 has 13 residues. In DNA, the CDR3 is TGTGCCAGCAGCTTCGGCAGGGAACTGAAACCTTTCTTT. This encodes CASSFGRELKPFF.

This clonotype was recorded a few times. This chain joins TRBV28 and TRBJ2-3, with D possibly TRBD2 on 5 matching bases. V shed 3 bases and J shed 7 bases, with 8 bases lying between them. CDR3 size: 12 residues. The germline V gene encodes CDR1 MDHEN and CDR2 SYDVKM. CDR3 loop: CASSFSGNTQYF. CDR3 in DNA: TGTGCCAGCAGTTTCTCGGGGAATACGCAGTATTTT.

This clonotype was observed once. The chain couples TRBV20-1 to TRBJ1-2; D might be TRBD1 (5 bases). This CDR3 spans 14 amino acids. Germline V gene lookup returns CDR1 DFQATT and CDR2 SNEGSKA (reference sequence). Trimming removed 2 bases at V and 8 bases at J, with 18 bases between. CDR3 amino acids: CSARSDSGDRGYTF. The CDR3, as DNA: TGCAGTGCTAGATCCGACAGTGGGGATCGGGGCTACACCTTC.

A single count supports this clonotype. The rearrangement links TRBV10-3 to TRBJ2-1; D possibly corresponds to TRBD1 (9 bases). The CDR3 runs 15 residues. CDR1 ENHRY and CDR2 SYGVKD come from the germline V gene. The ends were cut back, 7 bases at V and 4 bases at J, with 17 bases in the middle. The chain's CDR3 is CAINRGGTGYNEQFF. For the CDR3, the DNA is TGTGCCATCAACCGCGGGGGGACAGGGTACAATGAGCAGTTCTTC.

The rearrangement uses TRBV28 and TRBJ2-7; TRBD2 aligns across 12 bases. The CDR3 contains 17 residues. The germline V gene has CDR1 MDHEN and CDR2 SYDVKM. Trimming removed 3 bases from V and 3 bases from J; junction bases left unmatched: 9. CDR3 loop: CASSFIGLAGIGYEQYF. Written as DNA, the CDR3 is TGTGCCAGCAGTTTTATAGGACTAGCGGGAATAGGCTACGAGCAGTACTTC.

This clonotype was observed a handful of times. The chain combines TRBV27 with TRBJ2-3; 8 bases agree with TRBD2. The CDR3 loop spans 15 amino acids. In germline, CDR1 is MNHEY, CDR2 SMNVEV (reference sequence). J gave up 0 bases and V 7 bases, and 6 bases lay outside the gene matches. This CDR3 is CASKPIAGSTDTQYF. The CDR3 DNA reads TGTGCCAGCAAGCCAATAGCGGGGAGCACAGATACGCAGTATTTT.

This chain links TRBV5-1 with TRBJ1-2; D is unresolved. Germline assignment: CDR1 SGHRS and CDR2 YFSETQ. There are 15 residues in the CDR3. Trimming shortened V by 0 bases and J by 6 bases, and 15 bases separated the two germline ends. Here the CDR3 DNA reads TGCGCCAGCAGCTTGGAAGGGTTCGGAGGAAATGGCTACACCTTC. Protein product: CASSLEGFGGNGYTF.

The gene calls are TRBV6-8 and TRBJ1-5, with D maybe TRBD1 (6 bases). CDR1 and CDR2 from the germline V gene are MNHGY and SAAAGT. The CDR3 is 15 amino acids. Trimming took off 6 bases at V and 7 bases at J, with 19 bases between the two ends. The CDR3, as DNA: TGTGCCAGCAGCCCCCCTGGGGGGGGCGGACAGCCCCAGCATTTT. Amino acids: CASSPPGGGGQPQHF.

This clonotype appeared a few times. The chain uses TRBV7-2 and TRBJ2-1; unclear D gene. CDR3 length equals 13 residues. Trimming left V 5 bases short and J 1 base short, with 6 bases between. The germline CDR1 and CDR2 sequences are SGHTA and FQGNSA. The CDR3 reads CASSAFSYNEQFF. CDR3 DNA: TGTGCCAGCAGCGCCTTTTCCTACAATGAGCAGTTCTTC.